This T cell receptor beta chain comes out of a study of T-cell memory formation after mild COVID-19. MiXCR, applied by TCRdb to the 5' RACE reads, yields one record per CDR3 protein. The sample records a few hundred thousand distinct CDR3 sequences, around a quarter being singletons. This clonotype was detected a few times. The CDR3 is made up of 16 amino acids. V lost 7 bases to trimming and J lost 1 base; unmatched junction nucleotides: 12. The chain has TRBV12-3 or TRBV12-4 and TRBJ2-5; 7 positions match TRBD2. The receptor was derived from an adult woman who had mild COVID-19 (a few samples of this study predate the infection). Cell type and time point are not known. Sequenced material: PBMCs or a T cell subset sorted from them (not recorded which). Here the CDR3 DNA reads TGTGCCAGCACCTTAGGGATAGCGGGTCCCCAAGAGACCCAGTACTTC. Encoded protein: CASTLGIAGPQETQYF.